Reported below is one T cell receptor beta chain. Profiled with immunoSEQ multiplex PCR; TCRdb holds only in-frame clones, not every one. There are 97,000 or so clones in the sample; roughly 94% occur only once, and about 2.5% lies in the top ten. The data stem from a study of control samples from healthy donors and cancer patients. The CDR3 spans 13 residues. The germline V gene encodes CDR1 MNHEY and CDR2 SVGAGI. V gave up 10 bases and J gave up 4 bases; unmatched junction bases: 5. The receptor was isolated from a woman aged 18-30 years in good health. Material for sequencing was blood. The chain links TRBV6-5 to TRBJ2-3; 10 bases align to TRBD2. Here the CDR3 reads CANSGGGPDTQYF. CDR3 nucleotide sequence: TGTGCCAACAGCGGGGGGGGGCCAGATACGCAGTATTTT.